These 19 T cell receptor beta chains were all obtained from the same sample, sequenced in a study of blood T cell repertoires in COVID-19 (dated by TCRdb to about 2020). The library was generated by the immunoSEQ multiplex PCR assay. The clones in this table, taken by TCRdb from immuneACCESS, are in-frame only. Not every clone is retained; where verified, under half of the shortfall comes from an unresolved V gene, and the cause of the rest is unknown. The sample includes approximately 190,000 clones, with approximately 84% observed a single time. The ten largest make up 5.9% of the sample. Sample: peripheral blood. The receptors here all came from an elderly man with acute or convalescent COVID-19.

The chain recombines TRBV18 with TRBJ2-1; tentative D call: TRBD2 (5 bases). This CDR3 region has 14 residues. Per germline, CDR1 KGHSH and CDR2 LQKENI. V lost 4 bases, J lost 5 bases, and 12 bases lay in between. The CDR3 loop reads CASSLLGRDNEQFF. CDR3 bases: TGTGCCAGCTCACTTTTAGGGCGGGACAATGAGCAGTTCTTC.

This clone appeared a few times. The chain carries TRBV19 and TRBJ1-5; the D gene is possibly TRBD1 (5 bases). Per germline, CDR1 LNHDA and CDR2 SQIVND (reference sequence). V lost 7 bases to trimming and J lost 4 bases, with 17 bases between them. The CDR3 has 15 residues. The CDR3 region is CASKQGGGPNQPQHF. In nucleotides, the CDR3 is TGTGCCAGTAAGCAAGGCGGGGGTCCGAATCAGCCCCAGCATTTT.

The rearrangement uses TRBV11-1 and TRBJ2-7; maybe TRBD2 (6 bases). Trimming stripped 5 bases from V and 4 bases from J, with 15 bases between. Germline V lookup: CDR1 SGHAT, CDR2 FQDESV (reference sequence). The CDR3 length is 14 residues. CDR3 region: CASSPITGVYEQYF. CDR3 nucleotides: TGTGCCAGCAGCCCGATAACGGGGGTTTACGAGCAGTACTTC. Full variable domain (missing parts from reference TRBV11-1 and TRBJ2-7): EAEVAQSPRYKITEKSQAVAFWCDPISGHATLYWYRQILGQGPELLVQFQDESVVDDSQLPKDRFSAERLKGVDSTLKIQPAELGDSAMYLCASSPITGVYEQYFGPGTRLTVT.

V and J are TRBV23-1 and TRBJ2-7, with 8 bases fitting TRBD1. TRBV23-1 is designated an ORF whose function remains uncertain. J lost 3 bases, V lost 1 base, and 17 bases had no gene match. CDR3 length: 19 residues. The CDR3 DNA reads TGCGCCAGCAGTCAATTTGACCGGACAGGGTCGTTCCTCCGCTACGAGCAGTACGTC. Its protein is CASSQFDRTGSFLRYEQYV.

The CDR3 sequence: CASSLARTGLSTDTQYF. CDR3 in DNA: TGTGCCAGCAGCTTAGCGAGGACAGGGTTAAGTACGGATACGCAGTATTTT. This chain joins TRBV7-9 and TRBJ2-3; 8 nucleotides match TRBD1. The length of the CDR3 is 17 residues. CDR1 and CDR2 from the germline V gene are SEHNR and FQNEAQ (reference sequence). J gave up 6 bases and V 0 bases, and 11 bases lay outside the gene matches.

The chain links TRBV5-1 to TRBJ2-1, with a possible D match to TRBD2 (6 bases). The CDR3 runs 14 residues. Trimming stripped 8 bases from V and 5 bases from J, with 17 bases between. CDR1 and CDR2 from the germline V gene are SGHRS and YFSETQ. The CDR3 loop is CASNRLGGDNEQFF. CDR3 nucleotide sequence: TGCGCCAGTAATAGACTAGGTGGGGACAATGAGCAGTTCTTC.

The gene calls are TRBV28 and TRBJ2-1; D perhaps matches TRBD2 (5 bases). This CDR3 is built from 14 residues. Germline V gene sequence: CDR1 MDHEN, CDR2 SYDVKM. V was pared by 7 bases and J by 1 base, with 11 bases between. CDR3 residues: CASTKRGSYNEQFF. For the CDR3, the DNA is TGTGCCAGCACCAAACGGGGTTCCTACAATGAGCAGTTCTTC.

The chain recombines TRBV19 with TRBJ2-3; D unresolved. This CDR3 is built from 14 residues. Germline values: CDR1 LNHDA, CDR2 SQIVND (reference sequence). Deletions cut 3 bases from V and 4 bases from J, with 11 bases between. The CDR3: CASSMGLGADTQYF. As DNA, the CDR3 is TGTGCCAGTAGTATGGGCTTAGGCGCAGATACGCAGTATTTT.

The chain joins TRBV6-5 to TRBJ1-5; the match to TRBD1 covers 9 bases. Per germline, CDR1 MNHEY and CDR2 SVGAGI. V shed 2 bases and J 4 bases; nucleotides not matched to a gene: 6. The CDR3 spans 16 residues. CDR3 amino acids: CASSYRDRVMNQPQHF. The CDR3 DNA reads TGTGCCAGCAGTTACCGGGACAGGGTCATGAATCAGCCCCAGCATTTT.

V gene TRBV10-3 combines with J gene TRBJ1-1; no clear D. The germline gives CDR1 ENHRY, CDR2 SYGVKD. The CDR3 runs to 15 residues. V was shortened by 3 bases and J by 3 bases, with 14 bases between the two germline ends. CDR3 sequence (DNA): TGTGCCATCAGTGACGGAGCGACCCGGGACACTGAAGCTTTCTTT. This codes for CAISDGATRDTEAFF.

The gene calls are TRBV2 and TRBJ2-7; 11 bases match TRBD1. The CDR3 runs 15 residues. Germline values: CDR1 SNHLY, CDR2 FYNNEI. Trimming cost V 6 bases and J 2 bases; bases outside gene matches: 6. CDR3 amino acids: CASRGDRGAPYEQYF. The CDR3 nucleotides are TGTGCCAGCAGAGGGGACAGGGGGGCCCCCTACGAGCAGTACTTC.

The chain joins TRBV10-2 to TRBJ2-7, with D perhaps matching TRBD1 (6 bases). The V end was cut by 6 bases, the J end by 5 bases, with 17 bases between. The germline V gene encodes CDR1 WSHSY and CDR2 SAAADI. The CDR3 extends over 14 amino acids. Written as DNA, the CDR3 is TGCGCCAGCAGCCGACAGGCCCGAATCGACGAGCAGTACTTC. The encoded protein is CASSRQARIDEQYF.

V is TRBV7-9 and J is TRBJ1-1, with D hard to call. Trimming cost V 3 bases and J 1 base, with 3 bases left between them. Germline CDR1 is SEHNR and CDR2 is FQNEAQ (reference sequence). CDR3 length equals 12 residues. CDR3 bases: TGTGCCAGCAGCTTCGGGAACACTGAAGCTTTCTTT. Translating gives CASSFGNTEAFF. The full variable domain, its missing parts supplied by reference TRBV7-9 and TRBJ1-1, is DTGVSQNPRHKITKRGQNVTFRCDPISEHNRLYWYRQTLGQGPEFLTYFQNEAQLEKSRLLSDRFSAERPKGSFSTLEIQRTEQGDSAMYLCASSFGNTEAFFGQGTRLTVV.

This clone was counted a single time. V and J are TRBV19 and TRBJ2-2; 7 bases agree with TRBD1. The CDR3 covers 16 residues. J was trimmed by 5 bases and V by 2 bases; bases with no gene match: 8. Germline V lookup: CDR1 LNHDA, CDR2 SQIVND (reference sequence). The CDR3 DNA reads TGTGCCAGTAGTATACAGGGGGTCAGGGGAACCGGGGAGCTGTTTTTT. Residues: CASSIQGVRGTGELFF. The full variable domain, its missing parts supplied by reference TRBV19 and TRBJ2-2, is DGGITQSPKYLFRKEGQNVTLSCEQNLNHDAMYWYRQDPGQGLRLIYYSQIVNDFQKGDIAEGYSVSREKKESFPLTVTSAQKNPTAFYLCASSIQGVRGTGELFFGEGSRLTVL.

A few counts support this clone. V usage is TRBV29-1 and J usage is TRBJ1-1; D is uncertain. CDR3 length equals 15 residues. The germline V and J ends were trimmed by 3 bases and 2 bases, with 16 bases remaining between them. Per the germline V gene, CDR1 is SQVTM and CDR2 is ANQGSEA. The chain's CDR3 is CSVEREGSTNTEAFF. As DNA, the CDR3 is TGCAGCGTTGAGAGAGAGGGATCAACTAACACTGAAGCTTTCTTT.

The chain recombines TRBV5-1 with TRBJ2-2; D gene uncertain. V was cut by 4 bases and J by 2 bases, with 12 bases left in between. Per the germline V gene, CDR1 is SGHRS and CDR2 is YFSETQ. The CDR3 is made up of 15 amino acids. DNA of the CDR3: TGCGCCAGCAGCATACCACAACCTAACACCGGGGAGCTGTTTTTT. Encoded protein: CASSIPQPNTGELFF.

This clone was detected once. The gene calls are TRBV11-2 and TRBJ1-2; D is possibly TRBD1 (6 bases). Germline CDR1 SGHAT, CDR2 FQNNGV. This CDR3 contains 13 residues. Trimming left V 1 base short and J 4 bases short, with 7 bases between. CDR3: CASSLGTVYGYTF. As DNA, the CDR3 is TGTGCCAGCAGCTTAGGGACAGTCTATGGCTACACCTTC.

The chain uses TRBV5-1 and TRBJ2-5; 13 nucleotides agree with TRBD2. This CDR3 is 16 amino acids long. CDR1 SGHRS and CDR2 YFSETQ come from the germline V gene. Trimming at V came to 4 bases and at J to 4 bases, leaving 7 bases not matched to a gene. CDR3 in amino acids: CASSQGLAGEGETQYF. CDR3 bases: TGCGCCAGCAGCCAAGGACTAGCGGGGGAGGGAGAGACCCAGTACTTC. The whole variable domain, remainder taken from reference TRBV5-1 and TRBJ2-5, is KAGVTQTPRYLIKTRGQQVTLSCSPISGHRSVSWYQQTPGQGLQFLFEYFSETQRNKGNFPGRFSGRQFSNSRSEMNVSTLELGDSALYLCASSQGLAGEGETQYFGPGTRLLVL.

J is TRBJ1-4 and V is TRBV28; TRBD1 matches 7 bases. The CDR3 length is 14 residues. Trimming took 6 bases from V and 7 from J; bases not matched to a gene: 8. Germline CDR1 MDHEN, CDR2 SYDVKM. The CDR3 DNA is TGTGCCAGCAGCCAAGCAGGGGGATCTGAAAAACTGTTTTTT. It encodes CASSQAGGSEKLFF. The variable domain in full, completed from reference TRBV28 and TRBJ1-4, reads DVKVTQSSRYLVKRTGEKVFLECVQDMDHENMFWYRQDPGLGLRLIYFSYDVKMKEKGDIPEGYSVSREKKERFSLILESASTNQTSMYLCASSQAGGSEKLFFGSGTQLSVL.